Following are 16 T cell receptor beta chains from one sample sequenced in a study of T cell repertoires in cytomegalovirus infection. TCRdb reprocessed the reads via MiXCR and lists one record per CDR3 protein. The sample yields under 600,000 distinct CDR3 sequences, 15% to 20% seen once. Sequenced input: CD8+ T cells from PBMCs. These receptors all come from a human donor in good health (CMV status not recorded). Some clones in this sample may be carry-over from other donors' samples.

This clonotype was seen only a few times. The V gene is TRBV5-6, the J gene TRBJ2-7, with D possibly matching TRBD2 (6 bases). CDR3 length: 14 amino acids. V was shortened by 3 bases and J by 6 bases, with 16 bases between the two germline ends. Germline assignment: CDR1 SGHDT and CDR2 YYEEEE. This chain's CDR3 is CASSYPTLAREQYF. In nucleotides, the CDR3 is TGTGCCAGCAGCTATCCTACTCTAGCGCGCGAGCAGTACTTC.

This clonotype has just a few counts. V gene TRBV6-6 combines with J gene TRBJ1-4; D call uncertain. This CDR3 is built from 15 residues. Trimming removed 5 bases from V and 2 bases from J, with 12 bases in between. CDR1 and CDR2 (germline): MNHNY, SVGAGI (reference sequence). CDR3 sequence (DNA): TGTGCCAGCAGTCTGAACAGCGCCACTAATGAAAAACTGTTTTTT. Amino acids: CASSLNSATNEKLFF.

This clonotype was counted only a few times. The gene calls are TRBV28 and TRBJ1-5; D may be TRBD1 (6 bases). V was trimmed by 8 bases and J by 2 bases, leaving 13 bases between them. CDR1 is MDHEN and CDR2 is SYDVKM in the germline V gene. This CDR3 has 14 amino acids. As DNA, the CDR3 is TGTGCCAGCCAACAGGGATCGGGCAATCAGCCCCAGCATTTT. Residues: CASQQGSGNQPQHF.

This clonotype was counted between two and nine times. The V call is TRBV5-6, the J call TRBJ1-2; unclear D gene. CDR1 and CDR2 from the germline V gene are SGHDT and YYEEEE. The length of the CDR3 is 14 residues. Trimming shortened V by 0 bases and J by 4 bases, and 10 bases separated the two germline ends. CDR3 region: CASSLATAFYGYTF. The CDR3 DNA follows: TGTGCCAGCAGCTTGGCAACAGCTTTCTATGGCTACACCTTC.

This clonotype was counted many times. In DNA form, the CDR3 reads TGTGCCAGCAGCTCGGGAACAGGGGTTCAGCCCCAGCATTTT. Amino acid sequence: CASSSGTGVQPQHF. The chain uses TRBV7-6 and TRBJ1-5; TRBD1 matches at 7 bases. CDR3 length: 14 residues. Germline-derived CDR1 and CDR2 are SGHVS and FNYEAQ. The J segment lost 6 bases and the V segment lost 4 bases, leaving 6 bases of the junction unmatched.

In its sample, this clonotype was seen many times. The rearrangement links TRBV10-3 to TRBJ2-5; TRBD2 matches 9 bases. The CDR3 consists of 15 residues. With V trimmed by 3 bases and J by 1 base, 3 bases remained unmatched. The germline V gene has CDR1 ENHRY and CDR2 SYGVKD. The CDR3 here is CAISDTRGGQETQYF. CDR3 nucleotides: TGTGCCATCAGTGACACGCGGGGGGGCCAAGAGACCCAGTACTTC.

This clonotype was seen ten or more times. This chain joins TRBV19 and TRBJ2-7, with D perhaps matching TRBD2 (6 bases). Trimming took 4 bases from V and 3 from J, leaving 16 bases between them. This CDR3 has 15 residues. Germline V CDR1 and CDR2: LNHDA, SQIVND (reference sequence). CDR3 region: CASSNSRDWNYEQYF. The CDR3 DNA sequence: TGTGCCAGTAGTAATAGCCGGGACTGGAACTACGAGCAGTACTTC.

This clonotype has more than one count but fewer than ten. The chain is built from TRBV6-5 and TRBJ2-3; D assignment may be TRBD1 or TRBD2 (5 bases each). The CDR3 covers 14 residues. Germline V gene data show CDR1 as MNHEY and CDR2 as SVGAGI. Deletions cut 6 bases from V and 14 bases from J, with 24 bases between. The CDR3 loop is CASSDPRSGTPGYF. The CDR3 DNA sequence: TGTGCCAGCAGCGACCCCCGTTCCGGGACCCCTGGGTATTTT.

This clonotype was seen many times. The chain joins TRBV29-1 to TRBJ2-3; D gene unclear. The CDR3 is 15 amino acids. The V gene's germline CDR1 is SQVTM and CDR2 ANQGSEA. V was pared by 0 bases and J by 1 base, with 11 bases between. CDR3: CSVEEEGSRTDTQYF. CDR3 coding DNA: TGCAGCGTTGAAGAAGAAGGTTCTCGCACAGATACGCAGTATTTT.

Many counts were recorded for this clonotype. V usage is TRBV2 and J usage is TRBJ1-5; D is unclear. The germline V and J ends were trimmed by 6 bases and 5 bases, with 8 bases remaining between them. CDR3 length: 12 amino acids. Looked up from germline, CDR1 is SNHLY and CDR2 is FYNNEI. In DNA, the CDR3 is TGTGCCAGCAGGGTAACAGATCAGCCCCAGCATTTT. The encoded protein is CASRVTDQPQHF.

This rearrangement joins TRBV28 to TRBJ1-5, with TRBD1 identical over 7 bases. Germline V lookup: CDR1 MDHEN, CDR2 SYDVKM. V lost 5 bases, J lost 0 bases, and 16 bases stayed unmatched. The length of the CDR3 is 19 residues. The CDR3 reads CASSLREIRDSTSNQPQHF. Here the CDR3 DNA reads TGTGCCAGCAGTCTGCGAGAGATCCGGGACAGCACTAGCAATCAGCCCCAGCATTTT.

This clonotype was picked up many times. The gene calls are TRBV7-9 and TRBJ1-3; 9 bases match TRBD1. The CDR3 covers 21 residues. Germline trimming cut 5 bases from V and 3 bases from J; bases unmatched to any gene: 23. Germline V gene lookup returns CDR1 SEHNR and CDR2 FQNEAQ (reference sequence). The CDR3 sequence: CASSPKGQGLDGKDRGNTIYF. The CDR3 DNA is TGTGCCAGCAGCCCAAAGGGACAGGGCCTCGATGGGAAGGACCGTGGAAACACCATATATTTT.

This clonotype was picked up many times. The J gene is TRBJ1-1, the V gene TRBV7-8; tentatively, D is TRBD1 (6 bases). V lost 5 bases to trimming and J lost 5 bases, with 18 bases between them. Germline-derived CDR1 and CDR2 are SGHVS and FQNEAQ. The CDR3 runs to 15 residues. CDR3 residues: CASSPVAGVGTEAFF. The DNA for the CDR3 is TGTGCCAGCAGCCCCGTGGCAGGGGTTGGGACTGAAGCTTTCTTT.

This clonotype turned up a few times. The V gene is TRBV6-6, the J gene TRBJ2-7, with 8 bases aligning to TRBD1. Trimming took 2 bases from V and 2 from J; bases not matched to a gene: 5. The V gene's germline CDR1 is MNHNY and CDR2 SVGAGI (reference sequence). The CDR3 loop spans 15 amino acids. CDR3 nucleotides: TGTGCCAGCAGTTACGCAGGGGGCTCCCCCTACGAGCAGTACTTC. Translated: CASSYAGGSPYEQYF.

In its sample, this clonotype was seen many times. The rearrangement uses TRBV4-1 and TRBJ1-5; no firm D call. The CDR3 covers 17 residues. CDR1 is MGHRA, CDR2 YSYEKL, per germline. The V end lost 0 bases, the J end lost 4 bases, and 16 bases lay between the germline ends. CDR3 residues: CASSQDVTAPVNQPQHF. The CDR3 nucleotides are TGCGCCAGCAGCCAAGATGTTACGGCTCCGGTTAATCAGCCCCAGCATTTT.

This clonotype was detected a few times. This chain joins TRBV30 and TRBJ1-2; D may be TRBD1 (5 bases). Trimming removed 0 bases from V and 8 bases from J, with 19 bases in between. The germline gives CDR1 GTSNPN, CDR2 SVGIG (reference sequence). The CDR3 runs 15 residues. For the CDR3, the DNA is TGTGCCTGGAGTGTCATTTCGAGGGACCGAGGGGGCTACACCTTC. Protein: CAWSVISRDRGGYTF.